The entry below describes one TCR beta chain. This clonotype was seen a handful of times. Its target antigen remains unknown. Within one base of it there is no much larger clone, and no base qualities were kept. Sequenced using an Illumina HiSeq 2500. Quantitative 5'-RACE with molecular barcodes was used to prepare TCR beta libraries. The authors' analysis ran thus. A new computational method, built on a probabilistic model of VDJ rearrangement, was used to identify disease-linked TCR variants. The public sequencing data were trimmed at Q25 with fastp and processed into clonotypes with MiXCR by TCRdb, which kept only in-frame beta chains. All rows with the same CDR3 protein become a single entry with the most common DNA and genes. TCRdb, not the original authors, processed these V and J calls. In this sample the table shows about 540,000 distinct CDR3 sequences, 10% to 15% of which occur a single time. Clones ranked in the top ten supply 6.8% of the sample.

CDR1 SGHRS and CDR2 YFSETQ were looked up in the germline V gene. A distance of 12 bases separates the germline ends of V and J, which lose 0 bases and 3 bases respectively. From the cysteine up to the phenylalanine, the CDR3 has a length of 15 residues. The kept DNA is CDR3 alone, 45 bases in frame from the first base. The sample belongs to a study of CD8 T cells in ankylosing spondylitis (TCRdb year 2017). In terms of the full investigation: The study profiled T cell receptor beta repertoires in healthy donors and ankylosing spondylitis patients to find disease-linked TCR variants. The full study cohort comprised around 23 ankylosing spondylitis patients and approximately 100 healthy donors. Peripheral blood was sampled, and synovial fluid was additionally collected from ankylosing spondylitis patients. The research as a whole found: Some TCR beta motif variants had previously been reported in synovial fluid and blood of reactive arthritis patients, which suggested common disease-initiation mechanisms. A CD8+ phenotype was shown by the disease-linked clones, which were found at relatively low frequencies in peripheral blood. Significant enrichment of the disease-linked clones was reported in matched synovial fluid samples from ankylosing spondylitis patients. A TCR beta motif made up of several highly homologous amino acid variants appeared to be characteristic of blood from ankylosing spondylitis patients.

This chain is built from TRBV5-1 and TRBJ1-2, with the D gene uncertain. Source material: blood, either unsorted or a sorted T cell fraction (not recorded which). The clonotype was recovered from a male donor with ankylosing spondylitis. The sequence in DNA is TGCGCCAGCAGCTTGGCCGGGGAGGGCCACTATGGCTACACCTTC. This gives the protein CASSLAGEGHYGYTF. Outside the CDR3, residues come from the reference TRBV5-1 and TRBJ1-2 proteins, so the full variable domain is: KAGVTQTPRYLIKTRGQQVTLSCSPISGHRSVSWYQQTPGQGLQFLFEYFSETQRNKGNFPGRFSGRQFSNSRSEMNVSTLELGDSALYLCASSLAGEGHYGYTFGSGTRLTVV.